A selection of T cell receptor beta chains follows, all from one sample in a study of blood T cell repertoires in COVID-19. TCRdb's copy holds only in-frame clones and misses some; the assay was immunoSEQ multiplex PCR. The sample contains around 300,000 clones, about 90% of which appear only once. Sequenced sample: PBMCs or T cells enriched from blood (not recorded which). The receptor source for this set is a woman aged 55 to 70 who had recovered from COVID-19. The CDR3 runs from the conserved cysteine through the conserved F or W. Each record gives: J gene, D gene, clone size, V gene, CDR3 DNA, CDR3 protein. A D gene is named only where the DNA matches it firmly. Only some rows state a clone size, as once, few, many or a class for expanded clones.

TRBJ2-7 | NA | NA | TRBV5-3 | TGTGCCAGAAGCCCTAGAAGAGACGAGCAGTACTTC | CARSPRRDEQYF
TRBJ1-1 | NA | NA | TRBV27 | TGTGCCAGCACCCCTGGTACAGGGCTTATAACTGAAGCTTTCTTT | CASTPGTGLITEAFF
TRBJ2-2 | TRBD1 | NA | TRBV5-6 | TGTGCCAGCAGCTCGACAGGGAGCCCGAACACCGGGGAGCTGTTTTTT | CASSSTGSPNTGELFF
TRBJ1-3 | NA | NA | TRBV19 | TGTGCCAGTAGTACAGAAGCTACCCTCTCTGGAAACACCATATATTTT | CASSTEATLSGNTIYF
TRBJ1-1 | NA | NA | TRBV28 | TGTGCCAGCAGTTCTCGACCAGGACCGGAGGTACCTTTCTTT | CASSSRPGPEVPFF
TRBJ1-2 | NA | NA | TRBV5-1 | TGCGCCAGCAGCTTGGCTGGGGGCAGCTATGGCTACACCTTC | CASSLAGGSYGYTF
TRBJ2-7 | NA | NA | TRBV5-1 | TGCGCCAGCAGCTTGAGGGGTTCAGACCACGAGCAGTACTTC | CASSLRGSDHEQYF
TRBJ2-6 | NA | NA | TRBV19 | TGTGCCAGTAGTGACAGACCTTACCCTTCTGGGGCCAACGTCCTGACTTTC | CASSDRPYPSGANVLTF
TRBJ2-5 | NA | once | TRBV14 | TGTGCCAGCAGCGAAAGAGGGCTTACCCAGTACTTC | CASSERGLTQYF
TRBJ1-1 | NA | NA | TRBV5-1 | TGCGCCAGCAGCCAACAGGGTCTGAACACTGAAGCTTTCTTT | CASSQQGLNTEAFF
TRBJ1-2 | TRBD1 | NA | TRBV28 | TGTGCCAGCAGTTCGAGGACAGGGTCCTTCCATGGCTACACCTTC | CASSSRTGSFHGYTF
TRBJ1-1 | TRBD1 | NA | TRBV5-1 | TGCGCCAGCAGCTTATTAAACGACAGGGTTGAAGCTTTCTTT | CASSLLNDRVEAFF
TRBJ1-2 | NA | NA | TRBV24-1 | TGTGCCACCAGTGACCTGACAGGAGATGGCTACACCTTC | CATSDLTGDGYTF
TRBJ2-5 | TRBD1 | NA | TRBV27 | TGTGCCAGCAGCCCCGGGACAGGGACGGAGACCCAGTACTTC | CASSPGTGTETQYF
TRBJ1-1 | TRBD1 | NA | TRBV2 | TGTGCCAGCAGATCAGGGGGCGAGACTGAAGCTTTCTTT | CASRSGGETEAFF
TRBJ1-2 | NA | NA | TRBV6-5 | TGTGCCAGCAGTCCCCAGACTTTGGACTATGGCTACACCTTC | CASSPQTLDYGYTF
TRBJ2-3 | TRBD1 | once | TRBV7-9 | TGTGCCAGCAGCATTTGGACAGGAGCGGCCACAGATACGCAGTATTTT | CASSIWTGAATDTQYF
TRBJ2-1 | TRBD2 | NA | TRBV6-4 | TGTGCCAGCAGTCCTAGCGGAAGCTCCTACAATGAGCAGTTCTTC | CASSPSGSSYNEQFF
TRBJ2-7 | NA | NA | TRBV19 | TGTGCCAGTAGTTGGGGCAGTGGCTACGAGCAGTACTTC | CASSWGSGYEQYF
TRBJ2-3 | TRBD2 | NA | TRBV6-5 | TGTGCCAGCACCCTTAGCGGGGGGGCAGATACGCAGTATTTT | CASTLSGGADTQYF
TRBJ2-4 | TRBD1 | few | TRBV20-1 | TGCAGTGCTAGTTTGAGGACAGGGAATCCCAACATTCAGTACTTC | CSASLRTGNPNIQYF
TRBJ1-2 | TRBD1 | NA | TRBV11-3 | TGTGCCAGCAGCCCTAGACAGGGGCACTCTAATGGCTACACCTTC | CASSPRQGHSNGYTF
TRBJ1-6 | TRBD1 | NA | TRBV28 | TGTGCCAGCAGTCCGCGACAGGGAATTCGTAATTCACCCCTCCACTTT | CASSPRQGIRNSPLHF
TRBJ1-6 | TRBD1 | NA | TRBV5-5 | TGTGCCAGCACCGGGACGGGACAGAATAATTCACCCCTCCACTTT | CASTGTGQNNSPLHF
TRBJ2-1 | NA | few | TRBV11-3 | TGTGCCAGCAGCTTCCGGGACATCACCTACAATGAGCAGTTCTTC | CASSFRDITYNEQFF
TRBJ2-3 | TRBD2 | NA | TRBV7-3 | TGTGCCAGCAGCTTAGATAGCGGGGGCACAGATACGCAGTATTTT | CASSLDSGGTDTQYF
TRBJ1-1 | NA | NA | TRBV3-1/TRBV3-2 | TGTGCCAGCAGCCAAGGACAGTCTCCAGGATACACTGAAGCTTTCTTT | CASSQGQSPGYTEAFF
TRBJ2-5 | NA | NA | TRBV7-9 | TGTGCCAGCAGCTTAGGTCTCGGAGGAATAGAGACCCAGTACTTC | CASSLGLGGIETQYF
TRBJ1-2 | TRBD1 | once | TRBV6-2/TRBV6-3 | TGTGCCAGCAGTTCCCGCGGGACAGGGTATGGCTACACCTTC | CASSSRGTGYGYTF
TRBJ2-7 | TRBD2 | NA | TRBV5-4 | TGTGCCAGCAGCTTGAGCGGGACCCCGGGGGACGAGCAGTACTTC | CASSLSGTPGDEQYF
TRBJ1-2 | TRBD1 | NA | TRBV12-3/TRBV12-4 | TGTGCCAGCAGGGGGACAGAGAATGGCTACACCTTC | CASRGTENGYTF
TRBJ1-2 | TRBD1 | NA | TRBV28 | TGTGCCAGCAGTACCGGGGACAGGGGCTATGGCTACACCTTC | CASSTGDRGYGYTF
TRBJ2-7 | NA | once | TRBV2 | TGTGCCAGCAGTCCGACAGGCCCCTACGAGCAGTACTTC | CASSPTGPYEQYF
TRBJ2-3 | NA | NA | TRBV24-1 | TGTGCCACCAGTGATTTGGGGACACCAAGAGGAGATACGCAGTATTTT | CATSDLGTPRGDTQYF
TRBJ2-5 | TRBD2 | NA | TRBV7-9 | TGTGCCAGCAGCTTAGCTAGCGGGAGACCAGAGACCCAGTACTTC | CASSLASGRPETQYF
TRBJ2-1 | TRBD2 | NA | TRBV5-1 | TGCGCCAGCAGCTTGGAGAATAGCGGGAGGGGACGGCAGTTCTTC | CASSLENSGRGRQFF
TRBJ2-6 | TRBD1 | NA | TRBV9 | TGTGCCAGCAGCGTTAGACAGGGGAAGGAGTCTGGGGCCAACGTCCTGACTTTC | CASSVRQGKESGANVLTF
TRBJ2-5 | TRBD2 | NA | TRBV11-2 | TGTGCCAGCGGCAGGACTAGCGGAGTCCAAGAGACCCAGTACTTC | CASGRTSGVQETQYF
TRBJ2-3 | TRBD2 | NA | TRBV5-8 | TGTGCCAGCAGCTTGCCGGGCGGGAGGACTGCAGATACGCAGTATTTT | CASSLPGGRTADTQYF
TRBJ1-4 | NA | NA | TRBV2 | TGTGCCACTCAAGTAGAGGGCAGGATTGAAAAACTGTTTTTT | CATQVEGRIEKLFF
TRBJ2-7 | NA | once | TRBV28 | TGTGCCAGCAGTTCCGGCGGGGGCACCTACGAGCAGTACTTC | CASSSGGGTYEQYF
TRBJ2-1 | NA | NA | TRBV7-6 | TGTGCCAGCAGTGTAGCCCCCGGGGGCTCCTACAATGAGCAGTTCTTC | CASSVAPGGSYNEQFF
TRBJ2-2 | NA | NA | TRBV5-4 | TGTGCCAGCAGCTTGTCGGGGGGCGCGGTCGGGGAGCTGTTTTTT | CASSLSGGAVGELFF